This T cell receptor (beta chain) emerged from a study of response to subunit inactivated influenza vaccine. Findings and limits, study-wide: Authors suggested seasonal influenza vaccinations each recruit few new T cells.

With respect to this clonotype: Its antigen is not identified.

TCRdb re-called the RT-PCR reads with MiXCR, one entry per CDR3 protein. The table shows under 800,000 distinct CDR3 sequences, with approximately 15% occurring only once. The germline V gene has CDR1 WSHSY and CDR2 SAAADI. CDR3 length equals 15 residues. V gave up 5 bases and J gave up 3 bases; unmatched junction bases: 8. The clonotype was recovered from a man aged 45-65 years who received an inactivated influenza vaccine. The source was PBMCs from blood, collected roughly 2 weeks before vaccination. The rearrangement uses TRBV10-2 and TRBJ2-7, with TRBD1 matching over 9 bases. CDR3 region: CASSPAGTGSYEQYF. The CDR3, as DNA: TGCGCCAGCAGTCCAGCCGGGACAGGGAGCTACGAGCAGTACTTC.